These 11 T cell receptor beta chains were all obtained from the same sample, sequenced in a study of blood T cell repertoires in COVID-19. Clones were sequenced by immunoSEQ multiplex PCR, and TCRdb holds only the in-frame ones, with some missing. The sample has around 280,000 clones; roughly 89% are singletons. Sequencing was done on a sample of PBMCs or T cells enriched from blood (not recorded which). The receptor set was obtained from a woman aged 40 to 49 who had recovered from COVID-19.

The chain joins TRBV24-1 to TRBJ2-2, with 7 bases matching TRBD2. The CDR3 has 14 residues. Losses at the gene ends were 8 bases for V and 4 bases for J; bases not matched to a gene: 6. Germline CDR1 and CDR2: KGHDR and SFDVKD. CDR3 amino acids: CATTPTSPTGELFF. The CDR3 DNA follows: TGTGCCACCACCCCGACTAGCCCCACCGGGGAGCTGTTTTTT.

The V call is TRBV5-1, the J call TRBJ2-1; 9 bases match TRBD1. The V and J ends lost 3 bases and 0 bases, in that order; junction bases with no gene match: 4. The V gene's germline CDR1 is SGHRS and CDR2 YFSETQ. The CDR3 sequence is 16 residues long. CDR3 coding DNA: TGCGCCAGCAGCTGGGGACAGGGCGGCTCCTACAATGAGCAGTTCTTC. Amino acid sequence: CASSWGQGGSYNEQFF.

The V call is TRBV24-1, the J call TRBJ2-1; unclear D gene. Between the trimmed V and J ends, which lost 1 base and 4 bases, there was a span of 7 bases. Germline CDR1 reads KGHDR; CDR2 reads SFDVKD. There are 14 residues in the CDR3. The CDR3 is CATSDFPLYNEQFF. The DNA of the CDR3 is TGTGCCACCAGTGATTTCCCCTTATACAATGAGCAGTTCTTC.

This chain links TRBV24-1 with TRBJ1-4; no reliable D call. V lost 12 bases, J lost 1 base, and 11 bases lay in between. CDR1 and CDR2 (germline): KGHDR, SFDVKD. CDR3 length: 13 residues. Here the CDR3 DNA reads TGTGCCCCACGGCGGGGAACTAATGAAAAACTGTTTTTT. Its protein is CAPRRGTNEKLFF.

The rearrangement uses TRBV7-2 and TRBJ2-5; TRBD1 is a possible D gene (5 bases). This CDR3 is built from 13 residues. Germline loops: CDR1 SGHTA, CDR2 FQGNSA. Trimming left V 0 bases short and J 5 bases short, with 7 bases between. CDR3 protein: CASSLASGETQYF. The CDR3 DNA follows: TGTGCCAGCAGCTTAGCATCAGGGGAGACCCAGTACTTC.

The DNA for the CDR3 is TGTGCCGCCCGAGGGGGGGTTTGGGGAGAGCAGTACTTC. Encoded protein: CAARGGVWGEQYF. The chain combines TRBV6-5 with TRBJ2-7; TRBD2 might be the D (7 bases). V dropped 11 bases and J dropped 7 bases, with 21 bases sitting between them. Germline V lookup: CDR1 MNHEY, CDR2 SVGAGI. The CDR3 extends over 13 amino acids.

This rearrangement joins TRBV7-6 to TRBJ2-1, with 15 bases matching TRBD2. The germline V gene has CDR1 SGHVS and CDR2 FNYEAQ. The CDR3 loop spans 15 amino acids. V dropped 4 bases and J dropped 8; count of bases not matched to a gene: 3. The CDR3 coding sequence is TGTGCCAGCAGCTCCGGACTAGCGGGAGGGGATGAGCAGTTCTTC. The encoded protein is CASSSGLAGGDEQFF.

V usage is TRBV6-5 and J usage is TRBJ1-1; D may be TRBD1 (6 bases). Between the trimmed V and J ends, which lost 10 bases and 3 bases, there was a span of 15 bases. The CDR3 is 13 residues long. The germline gives CDR1 MNHEY, CDR2 SVGAGI. The DNA for the CDR3 is TGTGCCACCCGGACAGATTCTTACACTGAAGCTTTCTTT. It codes for CATRTDSYTEAFF.

The chain carries TRBV4-2 and TRBJ2-3, with D perhaps TRBD2 (5 bases). The ends were cut back, 4 bases at V and 2 bases at J, with 19 bases in the middle. Germline lookup yields CDR1 LGHNA and CDR2 YNFKEQ. CDR3 size: 17 residues. CDR3 in amino acids: CASSRGSILDHTDTQYF. CDR3 DNA sequence: TGTGCCAGCAGCCGAGGAAGCATACTAGACCACACAGATACGCAGTATTTT.

The rearrangement uses TRBV30 and TRBJ2-5; 11 nucleotides line up with TRBD1. V dropped 1 base and J dropped 5; count of bases not matched to a gene: 6. Germline lookup yields CDR1 GTSNPN and CDR2 SVGIG (reference sequence). The CDR3 runs to 15 residues. CDR3 DNA: TGTGCCTGGAGTGAGAGGACAGGGGGCAGGGAGACCCAGTACTTC. It is translated as CAWSERTGGRETQYF.

V is TRBV11-1 and J is TRBJ2-3; D not certain. Per the germline V gene, CDR1 is SGHAT and CDR2 is FQDESV (reference sequence). The germline V and J ends were trimmed by 9 bases and 5 bases, with 12 bases remaining between them. There are 12 residues in the CDR3. The CDR3 loop reads CASAIHLDTQYF. DNA of the CDR3: TGTGCCAGTGCGATTCATCTAGATACGCAGTATTTT.